This TCR beta chain came from a study of blood T cell repertoires in COVID-19. Study details: Specimens from acute and convalescent COVID-19 originated in the United States, Italy and Spain.

Data came from immunoSEQ multiplex PCR; TCRdb stores just in-frame clones and leaves some out. The table includes 25,000 to 35,000 clones, under 95% detected once. Germline loops: CDR1 LGHDT, CDR2 YNNKEL (reference sequence). This CDR3 spans 15 amino acids. Trimming took 3 bases from V and 0 from J; bases not matched to a gene: 2. The chain has TRBV3-1 (or the pseudogene TRBV3-2) and TRBJ1-3; 7 nucleotides match TRBD1. The clonotype was recovered from a man between 65 and 85 years old with active or convalescent COVID-19. The material sequenced was peripheral blood. The CDR3 loop reads CASSHGTVSGNTIYF. In DNA form, the CDR3 reads TGTGCCAGCAGCCACGGGACAGTCTCTGGAAACACCATATATTTT.